This entry concerns a single T cell receptor beta chain. Germline CDR1 and CDR2: SGHTA and FQGNSA. Trimming cost V 1 base and J 2 bases, with 8 bases left between them. There are 14 residues in the CDR3. These data are taken from a study of blood T cell repertoires in COVID-19. Turning to the study itself: Italy, Spain and the United States were the sources of the convalescent and acute COVID-19 samples. T cells, B-cell-depleted T cells, or PBMCs provided the cDNA or gDNA that served as material.

Seattle patients were enrolled during active infection and followed longitudinally. Source study methods: By means of reference gene primer amplification, nucleated cell counts were estimated. The data were produced by immunoSEQ multiplex PCR, yet TCRdb's version contains in-frame clones alone and is incomplete. V, J and clone size are those of that table, while D and trimming were read from the DNA. The sample lists under 100,000 clones, 70% to 90% occurring once. The material sequenced was peripheral blood. The chain recombines TRBV7-2 with TRBJ2-5, with D possibly being TRBD1 (5 bases). The sequence was obtained from a woman aged 80 or over with COVID-19, enrolled during active disease. The CDR3: CASSLERGQETQYF. The CDR3 DNA is TGTGCCAGCAGCTTAGAAAGGGGACAAGAGACCCAGTACTTC.